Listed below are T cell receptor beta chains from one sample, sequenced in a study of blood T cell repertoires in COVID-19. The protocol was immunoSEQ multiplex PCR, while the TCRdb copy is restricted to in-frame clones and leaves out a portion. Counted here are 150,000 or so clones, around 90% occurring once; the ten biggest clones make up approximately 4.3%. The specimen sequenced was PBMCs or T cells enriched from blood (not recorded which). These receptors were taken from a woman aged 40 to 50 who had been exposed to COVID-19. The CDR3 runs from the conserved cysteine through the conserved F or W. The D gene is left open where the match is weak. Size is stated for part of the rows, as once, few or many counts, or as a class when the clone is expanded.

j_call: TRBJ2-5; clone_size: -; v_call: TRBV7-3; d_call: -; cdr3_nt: TGTGCCAGCAGCGCATCACAGGGAAAACAAGAGACCCAGTACTTC; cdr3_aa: CASSASQGKQETQYF
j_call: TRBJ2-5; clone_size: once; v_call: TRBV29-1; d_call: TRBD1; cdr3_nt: TGCAGCGCCCAAAGGGGACAGGGGATACAAGAGACCCAGTACTTC; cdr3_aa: CSAQRGQGIQETQYF
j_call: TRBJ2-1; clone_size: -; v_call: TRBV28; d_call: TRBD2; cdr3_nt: TGTGCCAGCAGAACACTAGCGGGAGGCTCTTTCGATGAGCAGTTCTTC; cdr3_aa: CASRTLAGGSFDEQFF
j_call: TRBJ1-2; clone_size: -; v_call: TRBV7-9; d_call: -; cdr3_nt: TGTGCCAGCAGCCTCTACTATGGCTACACCTTC; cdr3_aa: CASSLYYGYTF
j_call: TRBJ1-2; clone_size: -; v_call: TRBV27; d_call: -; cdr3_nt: TGTGCCAGCACCTCCCGACAGGTAGATGGCTACACCTTC; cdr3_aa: CASTSRQVDGYTF
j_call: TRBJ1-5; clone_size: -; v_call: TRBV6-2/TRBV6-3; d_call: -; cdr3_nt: TGTGCCAGCAGCAATGGGGGGTTAGGTCAGCCCCAGCATTTT; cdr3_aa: CASSNGGLGQPQHF
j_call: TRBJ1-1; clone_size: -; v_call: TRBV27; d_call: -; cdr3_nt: TGTGCCAGCAGGATATATCATGGGGCGGGGGCTGAAGCTTTCTTT; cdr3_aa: CASRIYHGAGAEAFF
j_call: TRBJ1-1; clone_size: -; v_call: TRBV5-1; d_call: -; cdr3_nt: TGCGCCAGCAGCTTGGACCAGGGGATAGCTTTCTTT; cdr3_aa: CASSLDQGIAFF
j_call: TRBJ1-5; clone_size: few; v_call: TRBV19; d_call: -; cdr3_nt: TGTGCCAGTAGTATTTCCGGGGGCAATCAGCCCCAGCATTTT; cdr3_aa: CASSISGGNQPQHF
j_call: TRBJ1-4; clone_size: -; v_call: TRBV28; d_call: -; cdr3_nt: TGTGCCAGCAATCTAGCTACAGACTCAACTAATGAAAAACTGTTTTTT; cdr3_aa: CASNLATDSTNEKLFF
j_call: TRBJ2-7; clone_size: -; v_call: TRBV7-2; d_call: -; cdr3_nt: TGTGCCAGCAGCGGACTACAGGCCTCCTACGAGCAGTACTTC; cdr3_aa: CASSGLQASYEQYF
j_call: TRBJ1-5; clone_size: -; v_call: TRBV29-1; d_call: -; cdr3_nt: TGCAGCGTTACACAGGGTCACGACAATCAGCCCCAGCATTTT; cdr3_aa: CSVTQGHDNQPQHF
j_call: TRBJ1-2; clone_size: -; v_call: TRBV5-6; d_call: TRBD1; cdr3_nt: TGTGCCAGCAGCCAACGGGACAGGGACTATGGCTACACCTTC; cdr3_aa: CASSQRDRDYGYTF
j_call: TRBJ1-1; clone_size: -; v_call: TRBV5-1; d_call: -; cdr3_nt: TGCGCCAGCAGCTTTCGGGGACAGAACACTGAAGCTTTCTTT; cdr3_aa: CASSFRGQNTEAFF
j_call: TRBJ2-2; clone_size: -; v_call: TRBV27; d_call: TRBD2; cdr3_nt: TGTGCCAGCAGTTTAAAGCCCGGGAGGGCGAGGACCGGGGAGCTGTTTTTT; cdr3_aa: CASSLKPGRARTGELFF
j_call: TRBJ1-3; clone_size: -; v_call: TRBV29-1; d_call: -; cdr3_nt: TGCAGCGTTGCTTCGTCAGGGGCTGGAAACACCATATATTTT; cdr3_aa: CSVASSGAGNTIYF
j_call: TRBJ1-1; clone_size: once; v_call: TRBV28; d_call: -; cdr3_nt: TGTGCCAGCAGTTTGAACAATTTCTACACTGAAGCTTTCTTT; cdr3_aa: CASSLNNFYTEAFF
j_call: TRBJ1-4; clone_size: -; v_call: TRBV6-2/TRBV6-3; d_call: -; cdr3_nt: TGTGCCAGCAGTTACTCGAGCTCGGGGACAACTAATGAAAAACTGTTTTTT; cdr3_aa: CASSYSSSGTTNEKLFF
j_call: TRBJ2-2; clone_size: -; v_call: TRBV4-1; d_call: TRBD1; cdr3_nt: TGCGCCAGCAGTCGACAGGGGTTTTCGAACACCGGGGAGCTGTTTTTT; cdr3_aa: CASSRQGFSNTGELFF
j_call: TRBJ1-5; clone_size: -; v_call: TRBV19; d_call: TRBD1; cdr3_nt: TGTGCCAGTAGTAGCCTTGGACAGGGAAGGAATCAGCCCCAGCATTTT; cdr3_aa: CASSSLGQGRNQPQHF
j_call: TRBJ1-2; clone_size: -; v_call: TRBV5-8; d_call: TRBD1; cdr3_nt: TGTGCCAGCAGCCAGTTGACAGGGTCCGTCGATGGCTACACCTTC; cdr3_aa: CASSQLTGSVDGYTF
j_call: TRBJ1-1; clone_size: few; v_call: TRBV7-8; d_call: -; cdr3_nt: TGTGCCAGCAGCCGAGACAGGAACACTGAAGCTTTCTTT; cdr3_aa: CASSRDRNTEAFF
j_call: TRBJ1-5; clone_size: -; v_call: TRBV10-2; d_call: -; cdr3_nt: TGCGCCAGCAGGGAGCGGCCAGACTTAAATCAGCCCCAGCATTTT; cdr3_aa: CASRERPDLNQPQHF
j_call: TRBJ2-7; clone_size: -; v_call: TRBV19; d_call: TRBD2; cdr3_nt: TGTGCCAGTAGAAGGGCGGGAGGAACCTACGAGCAGTACTTC; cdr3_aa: CASRRAGGTYEQYF
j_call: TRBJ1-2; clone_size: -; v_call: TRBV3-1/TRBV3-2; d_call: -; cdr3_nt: TGTGCCAGCAGCCAAGAAGCGGAAGCCTTCTATGGCTACACCTTC; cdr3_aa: CASSQEAEAFYGYTF
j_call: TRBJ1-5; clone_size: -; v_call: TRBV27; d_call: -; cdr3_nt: TGTGCCAGCAGCATGGGGGCGCGTAGCAATCAGCCCCAGCATTTT; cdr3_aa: CASSMGARSNQPQHF
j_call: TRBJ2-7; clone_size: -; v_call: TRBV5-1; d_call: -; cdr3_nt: TGCGCCAGCGGTCCTTCGGGGAGCTCCTACGAGCAGTACTTC; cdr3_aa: CASGPSGSSYEQYF
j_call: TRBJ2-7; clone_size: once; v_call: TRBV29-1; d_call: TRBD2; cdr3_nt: TGCAGCGTTGCCATCGCAGCGGGAGGCGGTGAGCAGTACTTC; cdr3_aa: CSVAIAAGGGEQYF
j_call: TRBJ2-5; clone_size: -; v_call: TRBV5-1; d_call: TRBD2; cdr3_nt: TGCGCCAGCAGCTTGGAGAGACTAGCGGGAGTACAAGAGACCCAGTACTTC; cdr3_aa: CASSLERLAGVQETQYF
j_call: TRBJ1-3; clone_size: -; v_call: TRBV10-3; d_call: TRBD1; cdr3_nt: TGTGCCATCAGAGGACAGGCGAGCTCTGGAAACACCATATATTTT; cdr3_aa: CAIRGQASSGNTIYF
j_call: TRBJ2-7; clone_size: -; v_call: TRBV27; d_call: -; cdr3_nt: TGTGCCGCCCAATGCCCAGCGTTAACCTACGAGCAGTACTTC; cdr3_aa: CAAQCPALTYEQYF
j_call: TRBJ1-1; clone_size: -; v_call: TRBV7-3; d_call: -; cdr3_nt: TGTGCCAGCAGCTTTCAGGAGAACACTGAAGCTTTCTTT; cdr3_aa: CASSFQENTEAFF
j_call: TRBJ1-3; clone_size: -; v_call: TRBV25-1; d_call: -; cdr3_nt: TGTGCCAGCAGTGAATTGAGGGCTGGAAACACCATATATTTT; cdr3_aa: CASSELRAGNTIYF
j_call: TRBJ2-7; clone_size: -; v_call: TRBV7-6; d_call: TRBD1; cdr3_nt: TGTGCCAGCAGCGAGGGGACAGGGGCCCACTACGAGCAGTACTTC; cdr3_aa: CASSEGTGAHYEQYF
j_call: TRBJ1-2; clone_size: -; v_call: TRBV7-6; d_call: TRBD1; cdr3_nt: TGTGCCAGCAGCCACAGGGGCAACTATGGCTACACCTTC; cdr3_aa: CASSHRGNYGYTF
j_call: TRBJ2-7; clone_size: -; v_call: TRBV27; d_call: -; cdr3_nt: TGTGCCAGCAGCCCCTCGAGTCGGGGCAGGGGTAGGGAGCAGTACTTC; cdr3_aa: CASSPSSRGRGREQYF
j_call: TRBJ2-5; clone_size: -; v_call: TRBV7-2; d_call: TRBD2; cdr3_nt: TGTGCCAGCAGCTCCCTCCGGGTAGCGGGAGGGCACGAGACCCAGTACTTC; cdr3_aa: CASSSLRVAGGHETQYF
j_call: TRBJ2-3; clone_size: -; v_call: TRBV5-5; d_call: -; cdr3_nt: TGTGCCAGCAGCTTGGGTGCTAGCGGCACAGATACGCAGTATTTT; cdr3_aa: CASSLGASGTDTQYF
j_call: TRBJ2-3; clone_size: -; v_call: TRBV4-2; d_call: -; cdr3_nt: TGTGCCAGCAGCCAAGATGGCGGGGGCGGAGATACGCAGTATTTT; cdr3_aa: CASSQDGGGGDTQYF
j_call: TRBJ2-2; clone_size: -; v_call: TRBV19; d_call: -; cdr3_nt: TGTGCCAGTAGTAGAGCGACTACCTTAACCGGGGAGCTGTTTTTT; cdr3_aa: CASSRATTLTGELFF
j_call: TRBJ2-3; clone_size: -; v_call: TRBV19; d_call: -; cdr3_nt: TGTGCCAGTAGTATTAGTACAGATACGCAGTATTTT; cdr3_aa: CASSISTDTQYF
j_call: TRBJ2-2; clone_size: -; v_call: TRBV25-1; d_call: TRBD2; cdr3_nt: TGTGCCAGCAGTGAAGGGGCGGGAGTGACCGGGGAGCTGTTTTTT; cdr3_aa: CASSEGAGVTGELFF
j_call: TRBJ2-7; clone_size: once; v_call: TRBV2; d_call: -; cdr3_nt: TGTGCCAGCAGCCAGGGAATCCACGAGCAGTACTTC; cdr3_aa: CASSQGIHEQYF
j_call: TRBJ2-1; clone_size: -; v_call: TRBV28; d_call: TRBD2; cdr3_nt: TGTGCCAGCACCGAGGGCGGGAGATACAATGAGCAGTTCTTC; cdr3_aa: CASTEGGRYNEQFF
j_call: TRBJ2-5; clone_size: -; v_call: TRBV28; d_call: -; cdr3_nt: TGTGCCAGCAGTTTACCCACCGGGGGTGAGACCCAGTACTTC; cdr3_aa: CASSLPTGGETQYF
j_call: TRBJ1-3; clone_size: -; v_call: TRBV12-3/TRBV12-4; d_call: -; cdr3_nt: TGTGCCAGCAGGATCAGTTATGGAAACACCATATATTTT; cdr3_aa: CASRISYGNTIYF
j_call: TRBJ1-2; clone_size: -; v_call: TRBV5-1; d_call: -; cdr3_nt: TGCGCCAGCATGTCCAGCAACGGGGGCTACACCTTC; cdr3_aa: CASMSSNGGYTF
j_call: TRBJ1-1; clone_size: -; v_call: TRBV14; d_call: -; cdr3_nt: TGTGCCAGCAGCCAAGATAAGGGGTTGAAAGCTTTCTTT; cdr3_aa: CASSQDKGLKAFF